Each of the 18 T cell receptor beta chains below was sequenced from the same sample in a study of shared clonotypes between healthy human individuals. Only in-frame clones appear in the TCRdb table, and some are missing; sequencing was by immunoSEQ multiplex PCR. There are approximately 2,000,000 clones in the sample; 80% to 95% occur only once, and 0.37% lies in the top ten. The sample was naive CD4+ T cells from PBMCs. Specified subset: CD45RA+ positively selected. The source of these receptors is a young man in good health. Some clones in this sample may be carry-over from other donors' samples.

This chain links TRBV19 with TRBJ2-3; tentatively, D is TRBD1 (5 bases). V lost 2 bases and J 0 bases, leaving 15 bases between the germline ends. Germline V gene sequence: CDR1 LNHDA, CDR2 SQIVND (reference sequence). This CDR3 contains 17 residues. The CDR3 protein is CASSILGPAASTDTQYF. The CDR3 nucleotides are TGTGCCAGTAGTATATTGGGGCCAGCCGCAAGCACAGATACGCAGTATTTT.

Remarks on this clone: The sample contains more than one DNA sequence encoding this CDR3. CDR3 sequence: CASSLQGRSSYEQYF. The CDR3 DNA reads as TGCGCCAGCAGCTTGCAGGGCCGATCAAGCTACGAGCAGTACTTC. This chain connects TRBV5-1 to TRBJ2-7; D may be TRBD1 (5 bases). Looked up from germline, CDR1 is SGHRS and CDR2 is YFSETQ. The length of the CDR3 is 15 residues. V lost 1 base and J lost 3, with 14 bases in between.

The rearrangement uses TRBV7-9 and TRBJ2-3, with 9 bases identical to TRBD2. The CDR3 covers 13 residues. Germline CDR1 SEHNR, CDR2 FQNEAQ (reference sequence). Trimming took 10 bases from V and 4 from J; bases not matched to a gene: 6. This CDR3 reads CATSAGGPDTQYF. The CDR3 nucleotides read TGTGCCACCTCAGCGGGAGGACCAGATACGCAGTATTTT.

The V call is TRBV6-1, the J call TRBJ2-5; D unclear. The closer fit of TRBJ2-7 to the DNA end suggests the J call may be wrong. The length of the CDR3 is 15 residues. The V gene's germline CDR1 is MNHNS and CDR2 SASEGT. The CDR3 here is CASSDSVRGPYEQYF. CDR3 nucleotides: TGTGCCAGCAGTGACTCGGTACGTGGGCCTTACGAGCAGTACTTC.

In the case of this clone: The sample has other DNA sequences that encode this CDR3 too. This chain joins TRBV16 and TRBJ1-4; D call uncertain. Trimming removed 0 bases from V and 8 bases from J, with 4 bases in between. The CDR3 totals 12 residues. Germline assignment: CDR1 KGHSY and CDR2 FQNENV. The CDR3 DNA reads as TGTGCCAGCAGCCAATCCGGCGAAAAACTGTTTTTT. As protein: CASSQSGEKLFF.

The CDR3 sequence is CAWRSPGTGELFF. DNA of the CDR3: TGTGCCTGGCGGTCCCCGGGGACCGGGGAGCTGTTTTTT. The chain joins TRBV30 to TRBJ2-2, with D maybe TRBD2 (5 bases). V dropped 5 bases and J dropped 5 bases, with 12 bases sitting between them. This CDR3 has 13 residues. The germline CDR1 and CDR2 sequences are GTSNPN and SVGIG (reference sequence).

This rearrangement joins TRBV21-1 to TRBJ2-7; the table's D call of TRBD1 was not tested on the DNA. TRBV21-1 is flagged as a pseudogene. This CDR3 is 19 amino acids long. CDR3 in DNA: TGTGCCAGCAGCGCCCTCGGCAGGGGGTCCGGGAGCTACGCCTACGAGCAGTACTTC. It encodes CASSALGRGSGSYAYEQYF.

This chain uses TRBV11-2 with TRBJ2-7; 10 nucleotides agree with TRBD1. CDR1 and CDR2 from the germline V gene are SGHAT and FQNNGV. The CDR3 runs 15 residues. With V trimmed by 5 bases and J by 1 base, 5 bases remained unmatched. CDR3 coding DNA: TGTGCCAGCAGCCCTAGGGACAGGGGATCCTACGAGCAGTACTTC. It is translated as CASSPRDRGSYEQYF.

The genes are TRBV4-3 and TRBJ1-1, with D hard to call. Per germline, CDR1 LGHNA and CDR2 YSLEER. There are 14 residues in the CDR3. V lost 1 base to trimming and J lost 5 bases, with 11 bases between them. This CDR3 reads CASSQGTGETEAFF. The CDR3 DNA reads TGCGCCAGCAGCCAAGGGACCGGCGAAACTGAAGCTTTCTTT.

The chain carries TRBV2 and TRBJ2-3; 7 nucleotides match TRBD2. J gave up 3 bases and V 3 bases, and 9 bases lay outside the gene matches. Germline CDR1 is SNHLY and CDR2 is FYNNEI. CDR3 length: 16 amino acids. The CDR3 loop is CASSEVGGRITDTQYF. The DNA for the CDR3 is TGTGCCAGCAGTGAGGTGGGCGGGAGAATAACAGATACGCAGTATTTT. The full variable domain, its missing parts supplied by reference TRBV2 and TRBJ2-3, is EPEVTQTPSHQVTQMGQEVILRCVPISNHLYFYWYRQILGQKVEFLVSFYNNEISEKSEIFDDQFSVERPDGSNFTLKIRSTKLEDSAMYFCASSEVGGRITDTQYFGPGTRLTVL.

This clone was seen only a few times. The chain employs TRBV6-5 and TRBJ1-1, with D possibly TRBD1 on 5 matching bases. The CDR3 sequence is 14 residues long. Trimming removed 8 bases from V and 0 bases from J, with 13 bases in between. CDR1 is MNHEY, CDR2 SVGAGI, per germline. DNA of the CDR3: TGTGCCAGCGGGGCAGGACAAATGAACACTGAAGCTTTCTTT. As protein: CASGAGQMNTEAFF.

This clone was counted once. In DNA form, the CDR3 reads TGCGCCAGCAGCTTCCAAAACCGGACAGGGGACGGGGCAGATACGCAGTATTTT. Residues: CASSFQNRTGDGADTQYF. The chain couples TRBV5-1 to TRBJ2-3; 9 bases fit TRBD1. The germline V gene has CDR1 SGHRS and CDR2 YFSETQ. This CDR3 spans 18 amino acids. Losses at the gene ends were 2 bases for V and 4 bases for J; bases not matched to a gene: 14.

The chain links TRBV28 to TRBJ1-3; D might be TRBD1 (6 bases). Trimming shortened V by 5 bases and J by 2 bases, and 13 bases separated the two germline ends. From germline, CDR1 is MDHEN and CDR2 SYDVKM. The CDR3 sequence is 15 residues long. DNA for the CDR3: TGTGCCAGCAGTCCGACAGGTGCTGCTGGAAACACCATATATTTT. Translated: CASSPTGAAGNTIYF.

The chain couples TRBV7-2 to TRBJ2-7, with D possibly being TRBD1 (5 bases). The CDR3 runs 16 residues. Germline V gene lookup returns CDR1 SGHTA and CDR2 FQGNSA. The V end was cut by 6 bases, the J end by 7 bases, with 25 bases between. The chain's CDR3 is CASRPVESGNFGEQYF. The CDR3 DNA reads TGTGCCAGCAGACCAGTCGAATCAGGGAACTTTGGGGAGCAGTACTTC. The full variable domain, completed using reference TRBV7-2 and TRBJ2-7, is GAGVSQSPSNKVTEKGKDVELRCDPISGHTALYWYRQSLGQGLEFLIYFQGNSAPDKSGLPSDRFSAERTGGSVSTLTIQRTQQEDSAVYLCASRPVESGNFGEQYFGPGTRLTVT.

The V call is TRBV27, the J call TRBJ2-2, with TRBD1 identical over 7 bases. The CDR3 extends over 15 amino acids. The germline V gene has CDR1 MNHEY and CDR2 SMNVEV (reference sequence). J gave up 1 base and V 6 bases, and 5 bases lay outside the gene matches. The CDR3 region has the DNA TGTGCCAGCAGCTCCGGGACAGAGAACACCGGGGAGCTGTTTTTT. Translation: CASSSGTENTGELFF.

Points on this clone: Distinct nucleotide sequences in the sample also encode this CDR3. This chain uses TRBV5-1 with TRBJ2-5, with 9 bases matching TRBD1. CDR3 size: 14 residues. In germline, CDR1 is SGHRS, CDR2 YFSETQ. V lost 4 bases, J lost 3 bases, and 4 bases stayed unmatched. The CDR3 is CASSPGQGKETQYF. CDR3 nucleotide sequence: TGCGCCAGCAGCCCGGGACAGGGAAAAGAGACCCAGTACTTC.

V gene TRBV6-6 combines with J gene TRBJ1-2; 10 nucleotides match TRBD1. Unmatched junction bases numbered 6, after V lost 5 bases and J lost 6 bases. The CDR3 sequence is 14 residues long. Germline CDR1 and CDR2: MNHNY and SVGAGI (reference sequence). The CDR3 loop reads CASSARQGANGYTF. The CDR3 DNA sequence: TGTGCCAGCAGTGCAAGACAGGGGGCTAATGGCTACACCTTC.

This clone was observed a handful of times. The gene calls are TRBV7-3 and TRBJ2-2, with D uncertain. V lost 5 bases and J 6 bases, leaving 4 bases between the germline ends. The CDR3 length is 11 residues. CDR1 and CDR2 from the germline V gene are SGHTA and FQGTGA. CDR3 loop: CASSGSGELFF. The CDR3 DNA reads as TGTGCCAGCAGCGGGTCCGGGGAGCTGTTTTTT.